The subject of this entry is one TCR beta chain. The antigen remains undetermined. The sample belongs to a study of beta chain features in type 1 diabetes. The overall study: Analysis included 100 million to 140 million sorted cells drawn from all samples. General study results and limits: Among patients with Type 1 diabetes, TCRB CDR3s were moderately but significantly shorter in every one of the four CD4+ subsets. Patients showed naive, central memory and Treg TCRB repertoires that appeared more similar than those of healthy donors.

On average, the one heparinised blood draw given by each donor was about 120 mL. Trimming removed 8 bases at V and 3 bases at J, with 13 bases between. Germline V lookup: CDR1 SNHLY, CDR2 FYNNEI. This CDR3 contains 13 residues. Expressed TCRB transcripts were sequenced because the isolated RNA had all been reverse transcribed beforehand. Clones were sequenced by immunoSEQ multiplex PCR, and TCRdb holds only the in-frame ones, with some missing. The table includes some 150,000 clones, roughly 10% detected once. Sequences were obtained from central memory CD4+ T cells from blood. The TCR comes from a woman aged 30 to 39 with type 1 diabetes. This chain connects TRBV2 to TRBJ2-5, with D maybe TRBD2 (7 bases). CDR3 residues: CASRGGGEETQYF. CDR3 in DNA: TGTGCCAGCCGGGGAGGGGGGGAAGAGACCCAGTACTTC.